The rows below give T cell receptor beta chains drawn from one sample of a study of cytomegalovirus exposure and HLA in healthy donors. Here immunoSEQ multiplex PCR was the method, and the copy in TCRdb shows in-frame clones only, minus some. The sample lists 200,000 to 250,000 clones; less than 80% were seen once. Material for sequencing was PBMCs. Every receptor here comes from a girl aged 2 to 9 in good health and CMV-seronegative. CDR3s include the opening cysteine and the closing phenylalanine or tryptophan. The D gene is left open where the match is weak. Clone sizes are given selectively: once, few, many, or a class where the clone is expanded.

abundance	v_gene	j_gene	d_gene	CDR3aa	CDR3nt
few	TRBV11-2	TRBJ2-3	-	CASSPLATVEDTQYF	TGTGCCAGCAGCCCCCTAGCAACGGTGGAGGATACGCAGTATTTT
-	TRBV5-4	TRBJ1-1	-	CASSSFRDYKAFF	TGTGCCAGCAGCTCTTTCAGGGATTATAAGGCTTTCTTT
-	TRBV18	TRBJ1-6	TRBD1	CASSPPGQDNSPLHF	TGTGCCAGCTCACCACCGGGACAGGATAATTCACCCCTCCACTTT
-	TRBV25-1	TRBJ2-3	TRBD1	CASTAGQGPSTDTQYF	TGTGCCAGCACCGCCGGACAGGGGCCATCCACAGATACGCAGTATTTT
-	TRBV18	TRBJ1-1	-	CASSPDSSEAFF	TGTGCCAGCTCACCGGACAGTTCTGAAGCTTTCTTT
few	TRBV7-3	TRBJ1-5	-	CASSLNGQYNQPQHF	TGTGCCAGCAGCTTAAATGGGCAGTACAATCAGCCCCAGCATTTT
-	TRBV5-1	TRBJ1-2	-	CASSPVQGYGYTF	TGCGCCAGCAGCCCCGTTCAGGGATATGGCTACACCTTC
-	TRBV6-1	TRBJ1-5	-	CASSEGQNQPQHF	TGTGCCAGCAGTGAAGGTCAAAATCAGCCCCAGCATTTT
-	TRBV28	TRBJ1-5	-	CASIVAGLESQPQHF	TGTGCCAGCATTGTGGCGGGGCTCGAAAGTCAGCCCCAGCATTTT
once	TRBV29-1	TRBJ2-5	TRBD1	CSVSRDRVGETQYF	TGCAGCGTATCCCGGGACAGGGTCGGTGAGACCCAGTACTTC
-	TRBV4-1	TRBJ2-3	TRBD2	CASSQDPPAGSSADTQYF	TGCGCCAGCAGCCAAGATCCGCCAGCGGGGTCGTCGGCCGATACGCAGTATTTT
-	TRBV18	TRBJ1-5	TRBD1	CASAGQGYNQPQHF	TGTGCCAGCGCGGGACAGGGATACAATCAGCCCCAGCATTTT
once	TRBV7-2	TRBJ2-2	TRBD2	CASSRTSGAGGTGELFF	TGTGCCAGCAGCCGGACCTCCGGGGCGGGGGGGACCGGGGAGCTGTTTTTT
-	TRBV11-2	TRBJ2-1	-	CASSQIPSYNEQFF	TGTGCCAGCAGCCAGATACCTTCCTACAATGAGCAGTTCTTC
-	TRBV6-1	TRBJ1-2	-	CASRSTGNYGYTF	TGTGCCAGCAGATCAACAGGGAACTATGGCTACACCTTC
-	TRBV7-9	TRBJ2-7	-	CASSLATGRSGQYF	TGTGCCAGCAGCTTAGCGACAGGACGGAGTGGGCAGTACTTC
-	TRBV5-1	TRBJ2-3	TRBD2	CASSSDTGTTASTDTQYF	TGCGCCAGCAGCTCGGATACCGGGACTACCGCTAGCACAGATACGCAGTATTTT
-	TRBV15	TRBJ2-5	TRBD2	CATSILGLAGYQETQYF	TGTGCCACCAGCATTCTCGGACTAGCGGGGTACCAAGAGACCCAGTACTTC
-	TRBV7-9	TRBJ2-3	TRBD2	CSSSLFLAGGRYTQYF	TGTTCCAGCAGCTTATTCCTAGCGGGGGGGCGTTATACGCAGTATTTT
-	TRBV7-8	TRBJ2-7	TRBD2	CASRRGGLSYEQYF	TGTGCCAGCAGGCGGGGGGGCTTAAGCTACGAGCAGTACTTC
-	TRBV6-1	TRBJ1-5	TRBD1	CASSGQGRYQPQHF	TGTGCCAGCAGTGGACAGGGGCGATATCAGCCCCAGCATTTT
-	TRBV6-6	TRBJ2-7	-	CASSYEAGRTYEQYF	TGTGCCAGCAGTTACGAGGCAGGGCGAACCTACGAGCAGTACTTC
-	TRBV6-1	TRBJ1-2	-	CASSASQKYGYTF	TGTGCCAGCAGTGCCTCACAGAAATATGGCTACACCTTC
-	TRBV27	TRBJ2-2	-	CASSYGAGELFF	TGTGCCAGCAGTTACGGGGCCGGGGAGCTGTTTTTT
-	TRBV7-3	TRBJ1-1	TRBD1	CASSPHRGTEAFF	TGTGCCAGCAGCCCGCACAGGGGCACTGAAGCTTTCTTT
-	TRBV6-1	TRBJ1-5	TRBD1	CASIKDRGSNQPQHF	TGTGCCAGCATAAAGGACAGGGGGAGCAATCAGCCCCAGCATTTT
few	TRBV5-6	TRBJ1-1	-	CASSPQGTTEAFF	TGTGCCAGCAGCCCACAGGGAACCACTGAAGCTTTCTTT
few	TRBV2	TRBJ2-2	TRBD2	CASSEIGSGGTGELFF	TGTGCCAGCAGTGAAATAGGTAGCGGGGGCACCGGGGAGCTGTTTTTT
-	TRBV6-6	TRBJ2-3	-	CASTRGGVNTDTQYF	TGTGCCAGCACCCGAGGGGGGGTCAACACAGATACGCAGTATTTT
-	TRBV7-9	TRBJ1-6	-	CASSPGQGNPYNSPLHF	TGTGCCAGCAGCCCCGGTCAGGGTAACCCCTATAATTCACCCCTCCACTTT
-	TRBV2	TRBJ2-5	-	CASSEQQETQYF	TGTGCCAGCAGTGAACAGCAAGAGACCCAGTACTTC
-	TRBV2	TRBJ2-5	-	CASSERRLGAEKETQYF	TGTGCCAGCAGTGAAAGGCGATTGGGGGCGGAAAAAGAGACCCAGTACTTC
-	TRBV30	TRBJ1-1	-	CAWSVSPSLNTEAFF	TGTGCCTGGAGTGTATCTCCCTCGTTGAACACTGAAGCTTTCTTT
-	TRBV19	TRBJ2-3	-	CASSAGLIRADTQYF	TGTGCCAGTAGTGCGGGACTGATCCGCGCAGATACGCAGTATTTT
once	TRBV23-1	TRBJ2-1	-	CASSRQGGVGGNTEQFF	TGCGCCAGCAGTCGCCAAGGGGGGGTTGGGGGGAATACTGAGCAGTTCTTC
few	TRBV7-9	TRBJ2-7	-	CASSLAGHSYEQYF	TGTGCCAGCAGCTTAGCGGGACACTCCTACGAGCAGTACTTC
-	TRBV7-2	TRBJ1-2	-	CASSLEVVGGRQGYTF	TGTGCCAGCAGCTTAGAAGTGGTGGGGGGGAGGCAAGGCTACACCTTC
-	TRBV6-1	TRBJ2-5	TRBD1	CATLPGGAETQYF	TGTGCCACACTCCCAGGGGGCGCGGAGACCCAGTACTTC
-	TRBV10-3	TRBJ1-6	-	CAISEAPNSPLHF	TGTGCCATCAGTGAAGCACCCAATTCACCCCTCCACTTT
-	TRBV29-1	TRBJ1-2	TRBD1	CSVGGFQGASGYTF	TGCAGCGTTGGGGGATTTCAGGGGGCCTCTGGCTACACCTTC
-	TRBV6-5	TRBJ2-7	-	CASRRYRDKFYEQYF	TGTGCCAGCAGACGTTACAGGGATAAGTTCTACGAGCAGTACTTC
-	TRBV6-5	TRBJ1-2	-	CASSYSAGQAGYTF	TGTGCCAGCAGTTACTCGGCAGGGCAGGCTGGCTACACCTTC
-	TRBV5-6	TRBJ1-2	-	CASSLGQVFYGYTF	TGTGCCAGCAGCTTAGGCCAGGTCTTCTATGGCTACACCTTC
-	TRBV11-2	TRBJ1-1	-	CASSLDLGVNTEAFF	TGTGCCAGCAGCTTAGATCTGGGAGTGAACACTGAAGCTTTCTTT
-	TRBV4-1	TRBJ2-5	TRBD2	CASSQVGLALETQYF	TGCGCCAGCAGCCAAGTTGGACTAGCCTTGGAGACCCAGTACTTC
-	TRBV6-5	TRBJ2-3	TRBD2	CASSLLAGEADTQYF	TGTGCCAGCAGCCTTCTAGCGGGAGAGGCAGATACGCAGTATTTT
-	TRBV6-1	TRBJ2-7	-	CASAGSLGTGEQYF	TGTGCCAGCGCGGGTAGTCTGGGTACGGGCGAGCAGTACTTC